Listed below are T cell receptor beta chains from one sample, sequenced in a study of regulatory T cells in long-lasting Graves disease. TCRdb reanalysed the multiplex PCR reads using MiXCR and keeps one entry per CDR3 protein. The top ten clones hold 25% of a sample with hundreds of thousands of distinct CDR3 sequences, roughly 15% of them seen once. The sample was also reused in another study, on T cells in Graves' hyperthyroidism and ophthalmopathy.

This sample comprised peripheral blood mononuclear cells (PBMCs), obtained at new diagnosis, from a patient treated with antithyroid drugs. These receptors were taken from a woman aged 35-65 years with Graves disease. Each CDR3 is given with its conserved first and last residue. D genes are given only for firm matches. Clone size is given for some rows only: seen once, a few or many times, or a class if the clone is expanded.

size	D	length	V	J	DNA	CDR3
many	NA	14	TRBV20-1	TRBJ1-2	TGCAGTGTGATACAGGACAGCGCTAACTATGGCTACACCTTC	CSVIQDSANYGYTF
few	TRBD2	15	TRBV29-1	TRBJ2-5	TGCAGCGCGCAAGGTGGCGGGGGGACTCAAGAGACCCAGTACTTC	CSAQGGGGTQETQYF
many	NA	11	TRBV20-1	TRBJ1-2	TGCAGTGCATACCGGGCCGGTGGCTACACCTTC	CSAYRAGGYTF
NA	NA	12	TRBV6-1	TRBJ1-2	TGTGCCAGCAGTCGACCAGGGGATGGCTACACCTTC	CASSRPGDGYTF
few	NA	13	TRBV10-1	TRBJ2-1	TGCGCCAGCAGTGTGGGACCCTACAATGAGCAGTTCTTC	CASSVGPYNEQFF
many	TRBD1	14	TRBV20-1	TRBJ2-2	TGCAGTGCCACCGGGACAGAAAACACCGGGGAGCTGTTTTTT	CSATGTENTGELFF
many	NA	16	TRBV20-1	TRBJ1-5	TGCAGTGCCGCTAGCACTTGGACAGAGATCAATCAGCCCCAGCATTTT	CSAASTWTEINQPQHF
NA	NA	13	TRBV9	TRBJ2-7	TGTGCCAGCAGCGTGGCATCCTTTGAGGAGCAGTACTTC	CASSVASFEEQYF
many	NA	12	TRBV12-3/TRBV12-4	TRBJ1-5	TGTGCCAGCACCTCGGGGGATCAGCCCCAGCATTTT	CASTSGDQPQHF
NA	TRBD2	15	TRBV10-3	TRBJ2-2	TGTGCCATCAGCTCGGGACTAGCGGGGTTCGGGGAGCTGTTTTTT	CAISSGLAGFGELFF